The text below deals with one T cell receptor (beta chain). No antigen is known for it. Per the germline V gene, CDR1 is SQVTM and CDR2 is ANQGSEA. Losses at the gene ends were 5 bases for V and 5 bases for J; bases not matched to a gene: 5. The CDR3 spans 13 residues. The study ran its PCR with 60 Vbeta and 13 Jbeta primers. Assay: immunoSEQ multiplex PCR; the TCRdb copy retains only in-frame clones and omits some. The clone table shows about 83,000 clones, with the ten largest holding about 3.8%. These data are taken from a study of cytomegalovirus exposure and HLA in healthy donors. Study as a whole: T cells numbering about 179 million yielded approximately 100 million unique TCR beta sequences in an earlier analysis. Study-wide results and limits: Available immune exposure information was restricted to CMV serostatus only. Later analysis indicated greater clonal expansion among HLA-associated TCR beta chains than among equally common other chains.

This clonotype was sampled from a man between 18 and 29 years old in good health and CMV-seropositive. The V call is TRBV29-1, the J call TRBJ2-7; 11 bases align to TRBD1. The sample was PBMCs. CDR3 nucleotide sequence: TGCAGCGTTACTCAGGGACAGGGGGACGAGCAGTACTTC. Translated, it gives CSVTQGQGDEQYF.